This T cell receptor beta chain was documented in a study of blood T cell repertoires in COVID-19. Only a few counts were recorded for this clone. How the authors handled the data: Reference gene primer amplification in the assay estimated nucleated cell counts. Here immunoSEQ multiplex PCR was the method, and the copy in TCRdb shows in-frame clones only, minus some. The V and J calls and the clone size are those of that table, but D and trimming were determined from the DNA. The sample consists of around 220,000 clones, about four fifths of them appearing once. V was pared by 1 base and J by 6 bases, with 22 bases between. The CDR3 is 17 residues long. Germline V gene data show CDR1 as MGHRA and CDR2 as YSYEKL.

Material: peripheral blood. This TCR came from a woman older than 75 with COVID-19, enrolled during active disease. The chain has TRBV4-1 and TRBJ2-7; D is perhaps TRBD2 (7 bases). The CDR3 sequence: CASSQVLVSPGGVEQYF. The CDR3 DNA reads as TGCGCCAGCAGCCAAGTTTTGGTGAGCCCGGGGGGCGTCGAGCAGTACTTC.